This T cell receptor beta chain came from a study of beta chain features in type 1 diabetes. As every portion of the isolated RNA was reverse transcribed, the sequencing read expressed TCRB transcripts. The assay was immunoSEQ multiplex PCR, and TCRdb's table has in-frame clones only and misses some. The sample contains 810,000 or so clones, 17% of which appear only once. This clone occurred a few times. Source material: naive CD4+ T cells from blood. This sequence was found in a woman between 18 and 30 years old in good health.

The CDR3 sequence: CASSQDLRGTGELFF. CDR3 nucleotide sequence: TGCGCCAGCAGCCAAGACTTGAGGGGGACCGGGGAGCTGTTTTTT. The chain has TRBV4-3 and TRBJ2-2; D is possibly TRBD1 (6 bases). Germline V gene sequence: CDR1 LGHNA, CDR2 YSLEER. The CDR3 is 15 amino acids. V gave up 0 bases and J gave up 5 bases, with 10 bases separating them.